Presented here are 21 T cell receptor beta chains from one specimen sequenced in a study of T-cell memory formation after mild COVID-19. In TCRdb, the 5' RACE reads were re-called with MiXCR into one record per CDR3 protein. The table shows hundreds of thousands of distinct CDR3 sequences, with roughly 21% occurring only once. The sample consisted of PBMCs or a T cell subset sorted from them (not recorded which). These receptors came from an adult woman who had mild COVID-19 (a few samples of this study predate the infection). Cell type and time point are not known.

This clonotype has just a few counts. The V call is TRBV7-8, the J call TRBJ1-5; 8 bases are a match to TRBD1. This CDR3 spans 14 amino acids. Germline V gene sequence: CDR1 SGHVS, CDR2 FQNEAQ. The trim removed 4 bases at V and 6 bases at J, leaving 5 bases unmatched. CDR3 DNA sequence: TGTGCCAGCAGCTCGACAGGGGTCGTTCAGCCCCAGCATTTT. Translating gives CASSSTGVVQPQHF.

This clonotype was seen more than once but under ten times. The chain has TRBV15 and TRBJ2-5; D gene uncertain. In germline, CDR1 is LNHNV, CDR2 YYDKDF (reference sequence). The CDR3 contains 16 residues. V gave up 0 bases and J gave up 5 bases, with 16 bases separating them. The DNA for the CDR3 is TGTGCCACCAGCAGAGATGAGACCCTCCATGGGGAGACCCAGTACTTC. Protein: CATSRDETLHGETQYF.

The table lists this clonotype with a few counts. This chain joins TRBV21-1 and TRBJ2-2; the table's D gene call, TRBD1, was not cross checked with the DNA. TRBV21-1 is a listed pseudogene. CDR3 size: 15 residues. The CDR3 DNA sequence: TGTGCCAGCCTAAACGGGGGCCTCAACACCGGGGAGCTGTTTTTT. This gives the protein CASLNGGLNTGELFF.

V and J are TRBV4-1 and TRBJ2-7, with 7 nucleotides matching TRBD1. With V trimmed by 2 bases and J by 5 bases, 6 bases remained unmatched. Looked up from germline, CDR1 is MGHRA and CDR2 is YSYEKL. This CDR3 comprises 14 residues. The CDR3 DNA reads TGCGCCAGCAGCCAAACAGGGGCTGGTCACGAGCAGTACTTC. It translates to CASSQTGAGHEQYF.

This rearrangement joins TRBV4-2 to TRBJ2-7, with TRBD2 matching 8 bases. The germline V gene has CDR1 LGHNA and CDR2 YNFKEQ. V gave up 5 bases and J gave up 2 bases; unmatched junction bases: 8. CDR3 length equals 15 residues. The CDR3 reads CASSASTGGAYEQYF. For the CDR3, the DNA is TGTGCCAGCAGCGCCTCTACGGGGGGGGCCTACGAGCAGTACTTC.

The rearrangement links TRBV4-3 to TRBJ2-7; 8 nucleotides match TRBD1. The CDR3 is 15 amino acids. Germline-derived CDR1 and CDR2 are LGHNA and YSLEER. J lost 0 bases, V lost 5 bases, and 6 bases had no gene match. CDR3 nucleotide sequence: TGCGCCAGCAGCGAAGGGACAGGAGGCTCCTACGAGCAGTACTTC. The encoded protein is CASSEGTGGSYEQYF.

This chain joins TRBV6-1 and TRBJ2-1; D is perhaps TRBD2 (5 bases). Trimming left V 7 bases short and J 7 bases short, with 17 bases between. The germline V gene encodes CDR1 MNHNS and CDR2 SASEGT. There are 14 residues in the CDR3. The CDR3 loop reads CASILSGPGNEQFF. DNA for the CDR3: TGTGCCAGCATACTATCGGGTCCGGGGAATGAGCAGTTCTTC.

V usage is TRBV12-3 or TRBV12-4 and J usage is TRBJ2-7; D may be TRBD2 (5 bases). The CDR3 extends over 14 amino acids. Trimming removed 5 bases from V and 4 bases from J, with 15 bases in between. CDR3 sequence (DNA): TGTGCCAGCAGTCGATCAACGGGGAAGTACGAGCAGTACTTC. It codes for CASSRSTGKYEQYF.

The chain carries TRBV7-2 and TRBJ2-1; TRBD2 agrees at 8 bases. V lost 1 base and J lost 8; bases outside the gene matches: 7. CDR3 length: 15 residues. Per germline, CDR1 SGHTA and CDR2 FQGNSA. DNA for the CDR3: TGTGCCAGCAGCTTAGTCCGGGAGGGCGGCCATGAGCAGTTCTTC. Its translation: CASSLVREGGHEQFF.

This clonotype is a singleton in its sample. The chain uses TRBV19 and TRBJ2-2; 9 nucleotides agree with TRBD1. After removal of 7 bases from V and 6 bases from J, the junction contained 12 bases not matched to a gene. The CDR3 has 16 amino acids. Germline-derived CDR1 and CDR2 are LNHDA and SQIVND (reference sequence). The CDR3 region has the DNA TGTGCCAGTAAGACCCTAACAGGGGGCGTCCCCGGGGAGCTGTTTTTT. The encoded protein is CASKTLTGGVPGELFF.

The table lists this clonotype with a few counts. The rearrangement links TRBV2 to TRBJ2-3; a weak D match, TRBD2 (5 bases). CDR3 size: 16 residues. Germline loops: CDR1 SNHLY, CDR2 FYNNEI. The V end was cut by 6 bases, the J end by 1 base, with 17 bases between. This chain's CDR3 is CASSDILVRGTDTQYF. The CDR3 coding sequence is TGTGCCAGCAGCGACATACTAGTTAGGGGCACAGATACGCAGTATTTT.

The chain recombines TRBV7-8 with TRBJ2-5; TRBD2 aligns across 7 bases. Per the germline V gene, CDR1 is SGHVS and CDR2 is FQNEAQ. Trimming at V came to 5 bases and at J to 7 bases, leaving 10 bases not matched to a gene. This CDR3 has 14 amino acids. CDR3 in amino acids: CASSTLGGSGTQYF. The DNA of the CDR3 is TGTGCCAGCAGCACCCTCGGGGGGTCGGGGACCCAGTACTTC.

The chain links TRBV7-6 to TRBJ1-1; D unresolved. The CDR3 has 13 amino acids. Looked up from germline, CDR1 is SGHVS and CDR2 is FNYEAQ. V lost 3 bases, J lost 4 bases, and 9 bases lay in between. The CDR3 DNA sequence: TGTGCCAGCAGCTTCCAAAAGGCCACTGAAGCTTTCTTT. Protein: CASSFQKATEAFF.

This clonotype has only a few counts. At one of its ends the junction is not consistent with the germline gene, which may arise from a read error. V gene TRBV7-7 combines with J gene TRBJ2-2; a weak D match, TRBD2 (6 bases). Germline-derived CDR1 and CDR2 are SSHAT and FNYEAQ (reference sequence). This CDR3 is built from 18 residues. The CDR3 sequence: CASSLGPGGPQNTGELFF. CDR3 DNA: TGTGCTAGCAGTCTCGGGCCTGGAGGGCCCCAGAACACCGGGGAGCTGTTTTTT.

V is TRBV6-5 and J is TRBJ2-7, with D possibly matching TRBD1 (5 bases). In germline, CDR1 is MNHEY, CDR2 SVGAGI. With 6 bases removed from V and 3 bases from J, the gap between germline ends came to 12 bases. This CDR3 contains 13 residues. The CDR3 reads CASRRTMYYEQYV. In DNA, the CDR3 is TGTGCCAGCAGGCGGACAATGTACTACGAGCAGTACGTC.

The chain links TRBV6-5 to TRBJ2-7; no clear D gene. V was clipped by 7 bases and J by 3 bases, with 19 bases between them. The CDR3 has 15 amino acids. Germline lookup yields CDR1 MNHEY and CDR2 SVGAGI. This CDR3 is CASKQTNPVVYEQYF. DNA for the CDR3: TGTGCCAGCAAACAAACCAACCCGGTTGTCTACGAGCAGTACTTC.

This chain's CDR3 is CASSNGLAGRETQYF. Here the CDR3 DNA reads TGTGCCAGCAGCAACGGACTAGCGGGGCGAGAGACCCAGTACTTC. This chain joins TRBV5-5 and TRBJ2-5; 12 nucleotides line up with TRBD2. The ends lost 4 bases at V and 4 bases at J; junction bases unmatched: 5. Germline V gives CDR1 SGHKS, CDR2 YYEKEE (reference sequence). The CDR3 runs to 15 residues.

The chain recombines TRBV29-1 with TRBJ2-3; D is perhaps TRBD2 (5 bases). Trimming shortened V by 4 bases and J by 6 bases, and 8 bases separated the two germline ends. Germline CDR1 is SQVTM and CDR2 is ANQGSEA. This CDR3 comprises 11 residues. The CDR3 here is CSVVVADTQYF. The CDR3, as DNA: TGCAGCGTTGTGGTAGCGGATACGCAGTATTTT.

This clonotype showed up many times. The chain uses TRBV12-3 or TRBV12-4 and TRBJ2-1, with 11 bases identical to TRBD2. The CDR3 is 16 residues long. Losses at the gene ends were 8 bases for V and 3 bases for J; bases not matched to a gene: 9. The chain's CDR3 is CASGIKTSGSYNEQFF. The CDR3 DNA sequence: TGTGCCAGCGGAATTAAAACTAGCGGGAGCTACAATGAGCAGTTCTTC.

The chain uses TRBV5-1 and TRBJ2-7, with a tentative D call TRBD1 (6 bases). Germline-derived CDR1 and CDR2 are SGHRS and YFSETQ. V was clipped by 1 base and J by 0 bases, with 20 bases between them. The CDR3 contains 18 residues. In nucleotides, the CDR3 is TGCGCCAGCAGCTTGAGTGGCGGCGACAGGCCCGCCTCCTACGAGCAGTACTTC. Translation gives CASSLSGGDRPASYEQYF.

The chain uses TRBV21-1 and TRBJ2-7; TRBD1 is taken as the D call from the table, unchecked against the DNA. TRBV21-1 is a known pseudogene. CDR3 length: 16 amino acids. CDR3 bases: TGTGCCAGCAGCAAAGAGCGACAGGGGCCCACCTACGAGCAGTACTTC. Its protein product is CASSKERQGPTYEQYF.